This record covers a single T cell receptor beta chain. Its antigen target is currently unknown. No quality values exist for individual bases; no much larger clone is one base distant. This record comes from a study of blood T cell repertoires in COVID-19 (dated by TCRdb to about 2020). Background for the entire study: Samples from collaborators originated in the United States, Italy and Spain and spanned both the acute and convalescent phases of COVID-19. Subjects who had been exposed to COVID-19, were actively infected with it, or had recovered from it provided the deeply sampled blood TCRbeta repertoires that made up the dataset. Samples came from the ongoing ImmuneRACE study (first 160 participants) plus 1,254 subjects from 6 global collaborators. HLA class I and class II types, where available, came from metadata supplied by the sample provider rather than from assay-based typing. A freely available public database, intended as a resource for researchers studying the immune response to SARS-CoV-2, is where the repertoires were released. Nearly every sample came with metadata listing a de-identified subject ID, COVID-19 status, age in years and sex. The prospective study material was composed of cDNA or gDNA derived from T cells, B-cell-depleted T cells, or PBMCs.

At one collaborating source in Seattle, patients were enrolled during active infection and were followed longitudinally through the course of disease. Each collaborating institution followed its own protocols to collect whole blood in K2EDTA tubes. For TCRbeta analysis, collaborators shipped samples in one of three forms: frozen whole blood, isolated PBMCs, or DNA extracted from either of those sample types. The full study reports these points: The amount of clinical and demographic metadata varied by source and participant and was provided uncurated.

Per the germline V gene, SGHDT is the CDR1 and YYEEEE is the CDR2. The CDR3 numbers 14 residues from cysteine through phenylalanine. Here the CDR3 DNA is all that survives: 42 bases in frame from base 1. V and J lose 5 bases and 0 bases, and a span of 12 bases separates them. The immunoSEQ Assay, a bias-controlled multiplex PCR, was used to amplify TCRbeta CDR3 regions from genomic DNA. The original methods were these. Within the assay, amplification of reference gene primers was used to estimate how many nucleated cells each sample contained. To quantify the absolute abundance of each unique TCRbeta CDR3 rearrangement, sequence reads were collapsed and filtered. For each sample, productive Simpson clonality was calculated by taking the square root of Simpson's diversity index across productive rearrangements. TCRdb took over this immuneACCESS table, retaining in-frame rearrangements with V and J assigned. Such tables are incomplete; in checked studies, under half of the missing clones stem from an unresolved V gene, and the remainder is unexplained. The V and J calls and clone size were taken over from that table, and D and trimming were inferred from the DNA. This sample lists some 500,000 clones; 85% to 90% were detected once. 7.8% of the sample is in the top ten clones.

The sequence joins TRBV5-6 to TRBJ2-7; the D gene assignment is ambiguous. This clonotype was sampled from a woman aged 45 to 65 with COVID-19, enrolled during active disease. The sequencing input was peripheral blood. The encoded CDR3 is CASSTETGSYEQYF. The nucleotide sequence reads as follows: TGTGCCAGCAGTACTGAAACGGGCTCCTACGAGCAGTACTTC.